The clone carrying this T cell receptor (beta chain) has only a few counts. Its antigen is unknown. Germline CDR1 MNHEY, CDR2 SMNVEV (reference sequence). The CDR3 runs to 13 residues. Trimming pared 3 bases from V and 4 bases from J, leaving 9 bases between. Extracted RNA was reverse transcribed into cDNA, the sequencing template. Assay used: immunoSEQ multiplex PCR; TCRdb lists only in-frame clones, some missing. The table records fewer than 200,000 clones, 58% of them present only once. The data derive from a study of CD8+ T cells in alopecia areata. Broader study findings: Persistence during tofacitinib was seen for many expanded lesional clones in scalp and blood.

Treatment here: oral pan-JAK inhibitor, 5-10 mg twice daily. This sequence was found in a human donor with alopecia areata. The chain couples TRBV27 to TRBJ2-5, with TRBD2 as a possible D gene (5 bases). The specimen was CD4+ T cells sorted from blood, collected at roughly week 55, from a patient treated with tofacitinib. The chain's CDR3 is CASSFRGRETQYF. The CDR3 DNA is TGTGCCAGCAGTTTCCGGGGTCGAGAGACCCAGTACTTC.